The 31 T cell receptor beta chains presented below share a single source sample, sequenced in a study of shared clonotypes between healthy human individuals. TCRdb keeps only in-frame clones here, not all; method: immunoSEQ multiplex PCR. The sample contains 1,400,000 or so clones, 98% of which appear only once. Input material: naive CD4+ T cells sorted from blood. Documented subset: CD45RA+ positively selected. Receptors originate from a man aged 25-45 years in good health.

The rearrangement links TRBV15 to TRBJ2-7; D ambiguous. V dropped 0 bases and J dropped 3 bases, with 12 bases sitting between them. The length of the CDR3 is 15 residues. Germline loops: CDR1 LNHNV, CDR2 YYDKDF (reference sequence). The CDR3 sequence is CATSRELVALYEQYF. CDR3 bases: TGTGCCACCAGCAGAGAATTAGTAGCCCTCTACGAGCAGTACTTC. The full variable domain, in which reference TRBV15 and TRBJ2-7 provide the parts outside the CDR3, is DAMVIQNPRYQVTQFGKPVTLSCSQTLNHNVMYWYQQKSSQAPKLLFHYYDKDFNNEADTPDNFQSRRPNTSFCFLDIRSPGLGDTAMYLCATSRELVALYEQYFGPGTRLTVT.

V usage is TRBV4-1 and J usage is TRBJ2-1; D uncertain. The germline V gene encodes CDR1 MGHRA and CDR2 YSYEKL. The CDR3 has 15 residues. V lost 4 bases and J 0 bases, leaving 10 bases between the germline ends. CDR3: CASSLGPSSYNEQFF. The CDR3 DNA is TGCGCCAGCAGCCTTGGACCGAGCTCCTACAATGAGCAGTTCTTC.

This clone has only a few counts. Other DNA sequences in the same sample also yield this CDR3. In DNA form, the CDR3 reads TGTGCCAGCAGCTTAGGGACAGTGAACACCGGGGAGCTGTTTTTT. This codes for CASSLGTVNTGELFF. The rearrangement joins TRBV7-9 to TRBJ2-2, with D maybe TRBD1 (6 bases). Germline assignment: CDR1 SEHNR and CDR2 FQNEAQ (reference sequence). This CDR3 has 15 residues. The V end lost 1 base, the J end lost 1 base, and 7 bases lay between the germline ends. The full variable domain, rest sourced from reference TRBV7-9 and TRBJ2-2, is DTGVSQNPRHKITKRGQNVTFRCDPISEHNRLYWYRQTLGQGPEFLTYFQNEAQLEKSRLLSDRFSAERPKGSFSTLEIQRTEQGDSAMYLCASSLGTVNTGELFFGEGSRLTVL.

The chain recombines TRBV29-1 with TRBJ2-1, with a weak D call TRBD2 (6 bases). This CDR3 is built from 13 residues. In germline, CDR1 is SQVTM, CDR2 ANQGSEA. V was pared by 5 bases and J by 0 bases, with 8 bases between. This chain's CDR3 is CSVLGSSYNEQFF. The CDR3 coding sequence is TGCAGCGTTCTCGGGAGCTCCTACAATGAGCAGTTCTTC.

The CDR3 sequence: CASSLGQAFDEQYF. The CDR3 DNA reads as TGCGCCAGCAGCCTGGGACAGGCGTTCGACGAGCAGTACTTC. The gene calls are TRBV4-3 and TRBJ2-7; 8 bases are shared with TRBD1. The germline CDR1 and CDR2 sequences are LGHNA and YSLEER. The V and J ends lost 4 bases and 5 bases, in that order; junction bases with no gene match: 7. CDR3 size: 14 residues.

The J gene is TRBJ1-5, the V gene TRBV28, with TRBD1 matching 11 bases. Germline V gives CDR1 MDHEN, CDR2 SYDVKM. Trimming took 6 bases from V and 6 from J; bases not matched to a gene: 7. This CDR3 has 15 residues. The CDR3 bases are TGTGCCAGCAGATTCCAGGACAGGGGGCTTCAGCCCCAGCATTTT. Amino acid sequence: CASRFQDRGLQPQHF. Filled out from reference TRBV28 and TRBJ1-5, the complete variable domain reads DVKVTQSSRYLVKRTGEKVFLECVQDMDHENMFWYRQDPGLGLRLIYFSYDVKMKEKGDIPEGYSVSREKKERFSLILESASTNQTSMYLCASRFQDRGLQPQHFGDGTRLSIL.

The chain recombines TRBV7-2 with TRBJ1-4; D is uncertain. The CDR3 is 14 residues long. V was cut by 5 bases and J by 1 base, with 8 bases left in between. Per germline, CDR1 SGHTA and CDR2 FQGNSA. CDR3 bases: TGTGCCAGCAGCCATATGGGAACTAATGAAAAACTGTTTTTT. Translating it yields CASSHMGTNEKLFF.

CDR3 DNA: TGCAGCGTACGACTAGCGGGAGGAGTTAGTGAGCAGTTCTTC. Translated: CSVRLAGGVSEQFF. This chain links TRBV29-1 with TRBJ2-1, with 13 bases fitting TRBD2. Germline V gene data show CDR1 as SQVTM and CDR2 as ANQGSEA. The CDR3 is 14 residues long. The J segment lost 9 bases and the V segment lost 6 bases, leaving 8 bases of the junction unmatched.

J is TRBJ2-7 and V is TRBV7-8, with D possibly TRBD2 on 6 matching bases. The CDR3 loop spans 14 amino acids. Looked up from germline, CDR1 is SGHVS and CDR2 is FQNEAQ. V lost 3 bases to trimming and J lost 4 bases, with 13 bases between them. The chain's CDR3 is CASSFGSQSYEQYF. The CDR3 bases are TGTGCCAGCAGCTTCGGGAGTCAATCTTACGAGCAGTACTTC.

V gene TRBV6-5 combines with J gene TRBJ2-7; D uncertain. This CDR3 region has 12 residues. V was trimmed by 6 bases and J by 2 bases, leaving 8 bases between them. Per germline, CDR1 MNHEY and CDR2 SVGAGI. The CDR3 nucleotides are TGTGCCAGCAGCAACGGAACCTACGAGCAGTACTTC. Its translation is CASSNGTYEQYF.

The chain recombines TRBV27 with TRBJ2-5; 7 positions agree with TRBD1. This CDR3 is 15 amino acids long. Germline CDR1 reads MNHEY; CDR2 reads SMNVEV (reference sequence). The V gene end was trimmed by 6 bases and the J gene end by 1 base; junction bases not matched to a gene: 8. The CDR3 DNA reads TGTGCCAGCAGCGCACGGTGGGACAGCCAAGAGACCCAGTACTTC. Encoded protein: CASSARWDSQETQYF.

This clone was seen only once. The rearrangement uses TRBV19 and TRBJ2-3; 11 bases fit TRBD1. This CDR3 has 16 amino acids. V was pared by 5 bases and J by 2 bases, with 6 bases of the junction left unmatched. Per the germline V gene, CDR1 is LNHDA and CDR2 is SQIVND (reference sequence). The CDR3 coding sequence is TGTGCCAGTAGTTTTCGGACAGGGGGCCTCACAGATACGCAGTATTTT. Protein: CASSFRTGGLTDTQYF.

The chain carries TRBV5-1 and TRBJ2-1, with 9 bases identical to TRBD2. CDR1 and CDR2 (germline): SGHRS, YFSETQ. Germline trimming cut 0 bases from V and 10 bases from J; bases unmatched to any gene: 5. There are 14 residues in the CDR3. The CDR3 region is CASSLVGLADEQFF. The CDR3 coding sequence is TGCGCCAGCAGCTTGGTGGGACTAGCAGACGAGCAGTTCTTC. Using reference TRBV5-1 and TRBJ2-1 for the parts outside the CDR3, the full variable domain is KAGVTQTPRYLIKTRGQQVTLSCSPISGHRSVSWYQQTPGQGLQFLFEYFSETQRNKGNFPGRFSGRQFSNSRSEMNVSTLELGDSALYLCASSLVGLADEQFFGPGTRLTVL.

The chain couples TRBV5-1 to TRBJ2-3, with TRBD2 matching over 12 bases. J was trimmed by 3 bases and V by 0 bases; bases with no gene match: 14. The CDR3 is 20 amino acids. Germline assignment: CDR1 SGHRS and CDR2 YFSETQ. In DNA form, the CDR3 reads TGCGCCAGCAGCTTGGTCCGGACTAGCGGGATTTGGAGGGATACAGATACGCAGTATTTT. Translation gives CASSLVRTSGIWRDTDTQYF.

The chain links TRBV5-1 to TRBJ1-2, with D maybe TRBD1 (6 bases). Trimming shortened V by 0 bases and J by 3 bases, and 12 bases separated the two germline ends. The CDR3 runs 15 residues. CDR1 and CDR2 from the germline V gene are SGHRS and YFSETQ. The CDR3 region is CASSLAYREDYGYTF. The CDR3 coding sequence is TGCGCCAGCAGCTTGGCCTACAGGGAAGACTATGGCTACACCTTC.

This clone appeared a single time. The chain carries TRBV27 and TRBJ2-7, with 9 bases that match TRBD2. The CDR3 extends over 15 amino acids. V lost 2 bases to trimming and J lost 1 base; unmatched junction nucleotides: 3. Germline V gene sequence: CDR1 MNHEY, CDR2 SMNVEV (reference sequence). The CDR3 protein is CASSLTSGPSYEQYF. CDR3 coding DNA: TGTGCCAGCAGTTTAACTAGCGGGCCTTCCTACGAGCAGTACTTC.

The rearrangement joins TRBV7-9 to TRBJ2-3; D perhaps matches TRBD2 (6 bases). Germline V gives CDR1 SEHNR, CDR2 FQNEAQ (reference sequence). The CDR3 is made up of 18 amino acids. The V gene lost 5 bases and the J gene lost 4 bases, with 25 bases spanning the gap. CDR3 loop: CASSRQRLWGDPPDTQYF. The CDR3 DNA reads TGTGCCAGCAGCCGACAGAGATTGTGGGGGGATCCCCCAGATACGCAGTATTTT.

This chain links TRBV28 with TRBJ1-5; no reliable D call. Germline V gene sequence: CDR1 MDHEN, CDR2 SYDVKM. The germline V and J ends were trimmed by 5 bases and 3 bases, with 14 bases remaining between them. The length of the CDR3 is 15 residues. In DNA, the CDR3 is TGTGCCAGCAGTCCTAGTAGGGTTGTCAATCAGCCCCAGCATTTT. Translated: CASSPSRVVNQPQHF.

The chain uses TRBV4-3 and TRBJ2-3; the D gene is possibly TRBD2 (5 bases). The CDR3 has 15 amino acids. Germline V gives CDR1 LGHNA, CDR2 YSLEER. V lost 0 bases to trimming and J lost 4 bases, with 11 bases between them. The CDR3 here is CASSQEGLASDTQYF. The CDR3 DNA reads as TGCGCCAGCAGCCAAGAAGGTCTAGCCTCAGATACGCAGTATTTT.

A single count supports this clone. CDR3 loop: CASTDLAWEQYF. The CDR3 DNA reads as TGTGCCAGCACGGACCTAGCTTGGGAGCAGTACTTC. The chain employs TRBV2 and TRBJ2-7, with D possibly being TRBD2 (5 bases). The CDR3 has 12 amino acids. Germline V gene lookup returns CDR1 SNHLY and CDR2 FYNNEI. V dropped 7 bases and J dropped 7 bases, with 14 bases sitting between them.

The chain combines TRBV18 with TRBJ2-1; maybe TRBD1 (6 bases). Per the germline V gene, CDR1 is KGHSH and CDR2 is LQKENI. Between the trimmed V and J ends, which lost 4 bases and 7 bases, there was a span of 23 bases. The CDR3 spans 17 residues. The CDR3: CASSLQRQAISGNEQFF. The CDR3 region has the DNA TGTGCCAGCTCACTACAACGACAGGCGATAAGTGGAAATGAGCAGTTCTTC.

V gene TRBV5-1 combines with J gene TRBJ2-2, with 8 nucleotides matching TRBD1. With 0 bases clipped from V and 5 bases from J, the junction kept 6 bases outside the gene matches. The CDR3 spans 16 residues. Germline lookup yields CDR1 SGHRS and CDR2 YFSETQ. The DNA for the CDR3 is TGCGCCAGCAGCTTGGCCAAACAGGGGGAAACCGGGGAGCTGTTTTTT. Translated, it gives CASSLAKQGETGELFF.

The DNA for the CDR3 is TGCGCCAGCAGCTTGGTGGCGGGAGCCCCAGATACGCAGTATTTT. Its translation: CASSLVAGAPDTQYF. The J gene is TRBJ2-3, the V gene TRBV5-1; 7 bases map to TRBD2. CDR3 length: 15 amino acids. The V segment lost 0 bases and the J segment 4 bases; nucleotides outside the gene matches: 5. Germline V gene sequence: CDR1 SGHRS, CDR2 YFSETQ.

The chain joins TRBV29-1 to TRBJ2-1; D is perhaps TRBD1 (5 bases). CDR3 length equals 14 residues. Looked up from germline, CDR1 is SQVTM and CDR2 is ANQGSEA. Trimming left V 6 bases short and J 0 bases short, with 12 bases between. CDR3 DNA sequence: TGCAGCGTGGACACGATTAGCTCCTACAATGAGCAGTTCTTC. It yields the protein CSVDTISSYNEQFF.

The chain recombines TRBV18 with TRBJ2-5; D gene unclear. CDR3 length: 14 residues. V lost 3 bases and J lost 2, with 10 bases in between. Germline V gene sequence: CDR1 KGHSH, CDR2 LQKENI. CDR3: CASSPLNRQETQYF. CDR3 coding DNA: TGTGCCAGCTCACCGTTAAACAGACAAGAGACCCAGTACTTC.

In this sample, this clone turned up once. V and J are TRBV6-5 and TRBJ1-1, with 9 bases matching TRBD1. The V gene's germline CDR1 is MNHEY and CDR2 SVGAGI. This CDR3 contains 13 residues. Germline trimming cut 6 bases from V and 6 bases from J; bases unmatched to any gene: 5. CDR3 coding DNA: TGTGCCAGCAGCCGACAGGGGGGGGCTGAAGCTTTCTTT. As protein: CASSRQGGAEAFF.

The V and J genes are TRBV25-1 and TRBJ2-5; no firm D call. Deletions cut 6 bases from V and 2 bases from J, with 4 bases between. Per the germline V gene, CDR1 is MGHDK and CDR2 is SYGVNS. The length of the CDR3 is 11 residues. Here the CDR3 reads CASRRQETQYF. In nucleotides, the CDR3 is TGTGCCAGCAGGAGACAAGAGACCCAGTACTTC.

The chain employs TRBV29-1 and TRBJ2-3, with 9 positions matching TRBD1. Germline CDR1 reads SQVTM; CDR2 reads ANQGSEA. Trimming took 1 base from V and 3 from J; bases not matched to a gene: 5. CDR3 length: 15 residues. The CDR3: CSVEGYRGLTDTQYF. CDR3 DNA sequence: TGCAGCGTTGAAGGGTACAGGGGGCTTACAGATACGCAGTATTTT.

This chain connects TRBV7-7 to TRBJ2-2, with 8 nucleotides matching TRBD2. Unmatched junction bases numbered 7, after V lost 1 base and J lost 6 bases. The CDR3 spans 16 residues. From germline, CDR1 is SSHAT and CDR2 FNYEAQ (reference sequence). The CDR3 DNA reads as TGTGCCAGCAGCTTAGTGCGAGCGGGAGCCCCCGGGGAGCTGTTTTTT. Translated: CASSLVRAGAPGELFF.

The chain's CDR3 is CASSRASGSLETQYF. The CDR3, as DNA: TGTGCCAGCAGCCGGGCTAGCGGGAGTTTGGAGACCCAGTACTTC. The V call is TRBV11-2, the J call TRBJ2-5; 10 nucleotides align to TRBD2. The CDR3 consists of 15 residues. J lost 5 bases, V lost 5 bases, and 8 bases had no gene match. Germline V gives CDR1 SGHAT, CDR2 FQNNGV.

The rearrangement links TRBV7-2 to TRBJ1-3; 7 bases fit TRBD1. In germline, CDR1 is SGHTA, CDR2 FQGNSA. V trimming: 5 bases; J trimming: 5 bases; junction bases outside the gene matches: 6. This CDR3 region has 14 residues. The chain's CDR3 is CASSNRDSRNTIYF. The CDR3, as DNA: TGTGCCAGCAGCAACCGGGACAGCAGAAACACCATATATTTT.